The TCR beta chain described here comes from a study of OX40 agonist ivuxolimab in advanced cancers. Study at large: Patients took ivuxolimab, an agonistic anti-OX40 (CD134) antibody.

V was trimmed by 3 bases and J by 2 bases, leaving 10 bases between them. This CDR3 region has 14 residues. CDR1 and CDR2 (germline): SNHLY, FYNNEI. Clones were read by immunoSEQ multiplex PCR, and TCRdb kept only the in-frame ones, dropping some. The sample includes approximately 48,000 clones, about 86% of them seen just once. V usage is TRBV2 and J usage is TRBJ2-5; D is uncertain. The TCR sequence derives from an adult with an advanced solid tumor such as melanoma, head and neck, liver or kidney cancer. The source was CD4+ or CD8+ T cells sorted from blood, collected in a trial of the OX40 agonist ivuxolimab. CDR3 DNA sequence: TGTGCCAGCAGTGATATCGGATTACAAGAGACCCAGTACTTC. This codes for CASSDIGLQETQYF.